This T cell receptor (beta chain) was sequenced during a study of OX40 agonist ivuxolimab in advanced cancers. At the level of the study: Clinicians treated patients with ivuxolimab, an agonistic anti-OX40 (CD134) antibody. The study reported partial responses in three patients: one hepatocellular carcinoma, two cutaneous melanoma.

Generated by immunoSEQ multiplex PCR, the TCRdb table keeps only in-frame clones and is missing some. The sample shows 58,000 or so clones, roughly 89% of them seen only once. CDR3 size: 14 residues. CDR1 is SEHNR, CDR2 FQNEAQ, per germline (reference sequence). V shed 5 bases, J shed 2 bases, and the junction held 4 bases outside the gene matches. Broader study findings: At doses 0.1 to 3.0 mg/kg, CD4+ and CD8+ clones expanded. CD4+ T cells averaged fewer expanded clones than CD8+ T cells.

About this clone: The antigen remains undetermined.

Sequenced here: CD4+ or CD8+ T cells sorted from blood, sampled in a trial of the OX40 agonist ivuxolimab. The chain couples TRBV7-9 to TRBJ2-5, with 8 bases fitting TRBD1. The source is an adult with an advanced solid tumor such as melanoma, head and neck, liver or kidney cancer. CDR3: CASSRQGRQETQYF. The CDR3 DNA reads as TGTGCCAGCAGCCGACAGGGGCGTCAAGAGACCCAGTACTTC.